The following is a TCR beta chain sequence with its context. The data derive from a study of control samples from healthy donors and cancer patients. The germline V gene has CDR1 LGHNA and CDR2 YNFKEQ. This CDR3 comprises 13 residues. Trimming pared 3 bases from V and 3 bases from J, leaving 6 bases between. Here immunoSEQ multiplex PCR was the method, and the copy in TCRdb shows in-frame clones only, minus some. The sample has about 160,000 clones; 90% to 95% are singletons. This TCR was sampled from a man aged 55 to 70 with colorectal cancer. The chain is built from TRBV4-2 and TRBJ1-5; unclear D gene. The specimen sequenced was PBMCs. The CDR3 sequence: CASSHLNNQPQHF. The CDR3 DNA sequence: TGTGCCAGCAGCCATCTTAACAATCAGCCCCAGCATTTT.